This T cell receptor beta chain derives from a study of a mutant IDH1 vaccine in newly diagnosed glioma. At the level of the study: Either 4-6 weeks after radiotherapy alone or alongside temozolomide, vaccination was begun. Earlier therapy was either radiotherapy, temozolomide, or both, and most got both.

Time point given: week 47, end of study. Topical imiquimod accompanied each vaccine dose, which consisted of 300 ug of mutant IDH1 20-mer peptide. On this clone itself: What it binds is unknown.

Data came from immunoSEQ multiplex PCR; TCRdb stores just in-frame clones and leaves some out. The data show roughly 32,000 clones, more than 75% seen once. The CDR3 is 14 amino acids. Germline CDR1 reads SNHLY; CDR2 reads FYNNEI. V lost 7 bases, J lost 2 bases, and 3 bases stayed unmatched. The receptor's source is a woman aged 25-40 years with glioma. This specimen was PBMCs, taken from a glioma patient whose treatment included an IDH1 peptide vaccine. The chain is built from TRBV2 and TRBJ2-2; the match to TRBD2 covers 8 bases. CDR3 sequence reads: CASTGGKNTGELFF. The CDR3 nucleotides read TGTGCCAGCACGGGGGGGAAAAACACCGGGGAGCTGTTTTTT.